Only one count was recorded for the clone carrying this TCR beta chain. Germline and junction disagree at one end, which may indicate a read error. This entry comes from a study of CD8 T cells in Susac syndrome. After extraction with the RNeasy kit, roughly 0.5 to 1 ug of the RNA was reverse transcribed using random hexamers. TCRdb fed the immunoSEQ multiplex PCR reads into MiXCR, producing one record per CDR3 protein. The data show about 130,000 distinct CDR3 sequences, roughly 80% seen once. This CDR3 is 13 amino acids long. The germline gives CDR1 KGHSY, CDR2 FQNENV. The rearrangement links TRBV16 to TRBJ1-1; D is unclear. The receptor's source is a human donor with multiple sclerosis. The specimen was CD8+ T cells from PBMCs. The CDR3 is CASSPLLNNEAFF. CDR3 nucleotide sequence: TGTGCCAGCAGTCCCCTCTTGAACAATGAAGCTTTCTTT. The full variable domain, its missing parts supplied by reference TRBV16 and TRBJ1-1, is GEEVAQTPKHLVRGEGQKAKLYCAPIKGHSYVFWYQQVLKNEFKFLISFQNENVFDETGMPKERFSAKCLPNSPCSLEIQATKLEDSAVYFCASSPLLNNEAFFGQGTRLTVV.